Listed below are T cell receptor beta chains from one sample, sequenced in a study of blood T cell repertoires in COVID-19. Assay used: immunoSEQ multiplex PCR; TCRdb lists only in-frame clones, some missing. The data contain around 300,000 clones, approximately 91% of them singletons. The sample taken for sequencing was peripheral blood. The receptors stem from a man between 50 and 59 years old with acute or convalescent COVID-19. The CDR3 runs from the conserved cysteine through the conserved F or W. A D gene is named only where the DNA matches it firmly. Some rows have no size entry. The others give once, few or many, or a class for an expanded clone.

TRBV29-1	TRBD1	NA	TRBJ1-2	TGCAGCGTTGCTCGGGACAGCTATGGCTACACCTTC	CSVARDSYGYTF
TRBV6-1	NA	once	TRBJ2-7	TGTGCCAGCAGTGAAGTAAAGCACTCCTACGAGCAGTACTTC	CASSEVKHSYEQYF
TRBV27	TRBD2	NA	TRBJ2-7	TGTGCCAGCAGTTTTTGGAGCTTAACGGGGCCCGGGGGGGAGCAGTACTTC	CASSFWSLTGPGGEQYF
TRBV7-7	NA	once	TRBJ2-5	TGTGCTAGCAGCTTCGGGACAAGGGGCCAAGAGACCCAGTACTTC	CASSFGTRGQETQYF
TRBV7-8	NA	NA	TRBJ2-7	TGTGCCAGCAGCAACCAGGGGTGGACCCGGGGCGAGCAGTACTTC	CASSNQGWTRGEQYF
TRBV19	NA	NA	TRBJ1-6	TGTGCCAGTAGTATAACAGGAATCAGTTCACCCCTCCACTTT	CASSITGISSPLHF
TRBV3-1/TRBV3-2	TRBD1	NA	TRBJ2-7	TGTGCCAGCAGTACCGGGACAGGTGTCTACGAGCAGTACTTC	CASSTGTGVYEQYF
TRBV10-3	NA	NA	TRBJ1-2	TGTGCCATCAGTGAGTCGCAGGGGCCCGATGGCTACACCTTC	CAISESQGPDGYTF
TRBV3-1/TRBV3-2	NA	NA	TRBJ1-5	TGTGCCAGCAGCGATGGACAGTTCAATCAGCCCCAGCATTTT	CASSDGQFNQPQHF
TRBV12-5	TRBD2	NA	TRBJ2-1	TGTGCTAGTGGTCCCCTGACTAGCGGACCCTACAATGAGCAGTTCTTC	CASGPLTSGPYNEQFF
TRBV2	TRBD1	NA	TRBJ1-1	TGTGCCAGCTCCTCCTATCAACAGGGGACTGAAGCTTTCTTT	CASSSYQQGTEAFF
TRBV7-7	NA	NA	TRBJ1-2	TGTGCTAGCAGCCCAACCCGAGGGCCGGTCAGGTATGGCTACACCTTC	CASSPTRGPVRYGYTF
TRBV3-1/TRBV3-2	NA	NA	TRBJ2-5	TGTGCCAGCAGCCAGGGCCGGGAGACCCAGTACTTC	CASSQGRETQYF
TRBV7-2	NA	NA	TRBJ2-7	TGTGCCAGCAGCTTAGGAGGCCGGTTCTACGAGCAGTACTTC	CASSLGGRFYEQYF
TRBV4-2	TRBD1	once	TRBJ1-2	TGTGCCAGCAGCCCCACAATTCGGGACAGGAGCTATGGCTACACCTTC	CASSPTIRDRSYGYTF
TRBV2	TRBD2	NA	TRBJ2-1	TGTGCCAGCAGTGAAGGACTAGCGGAGGTGAATGAGCAGTTCTTC	CASSEGLAEVNEQFF
TRBV19	NA	NA	TRBJ2-6	TGTGCCAGTAGTATTTCCAGCTCTGGGGCCAACGTCCTGACTTTC	CASSISSSGANVLTF
TRBV27	TRBD1	many	TRBJ2-1	TGTGCCAGCGGGGACAGCCCAGTCGTTGAGCAGTTCTTC	CASGDSPVVEQFF
TRBV30	TRBD2	NA	TRBJ2-2	TGTGCCTGGAGTGATAGCGGGGGGGCGATCGGGGAGCTGTTTTTT	CAWSDSGGAIGELFF
TRBV7-3	NA	NA	TRBJ1-1	TGTGCCAGCAGCTTAACAGGGGTCATGAACACTGAAGCTTTCTTT	CASSLTGVMNTEAFF
TRBV9	TRBD2	NA	TRBJ2-7	TGTGCCAGCAGCGTAGCAGGGACTAGCGGGGGTTGGCAGTACTTC	CASSVAGTSGGWQYF
TRBV7-8	TRBD2	NA	TRBJ2-7	TGTGCCAGCAGCCGTCCCGGCCAAAGGACTAGCGGGGGCTACGAGCAGTACTTC	CASSRPGQRTSGGYEQYF
TRBV18	TRBD1	NA	TRBJ1-1	TGTGCCAGCTCACCAACCCCAGGGGGCGAGGGGTTGGGCACTGAAGCTTTCTTT	CASSPTPGGEGLGTEAFF
TRBV7-9	NA	NA	TRBJ2-3	TGTGCCAGCAGCTTCCCGGGGGTAAGCACAGATACGCAGTATTTT	CASSFPGVSTDTQYF
TRBV5-1	NA	few	TRBJ2-3	TGCGCCAGCAGGCGCGAGGGGGGGCGGGGCACAGATACGCAGTATTTT	CASRREGGRGTDTQYF
TRBV11-2	NA	NA	TRBJ1-1	TGTGCCAGCAGCTTAGTGCGGGGAGCTGAAGCTTTCTTT	CASSLVRGAEAFF
TRBV20-1	NA	NA	TRBJ1-1	TGCAGTGCTAAGGGGAAAGAAGCTTTCTTT	CSAKGKEAFF
TRBV5-4	TRBD2	NA	TRBJ2-1	TGTGCCAGCAGCTTGGCGTCTAGCGGGGGGGCAAATGAGCAGTTCTTC	CASSLASSGGANEQFF
TRBV9	NA	NA	TRBJ1-6	TGTGCCAGCAGCGTTAGGGGGAGTTATAATTCACCCCTCCACTTT	CASSVRGSYNSPLHF
TRBV4-1	TRBD1	NA	TRBJ2-7	TGCGCCAGCAGCCACCCCTTTCGGGACAGCACGGCAGCCTACGAGCAGTACTTC	CASSHPFRDSTAAYEQYF
TRBV12-5	TRBD2	NA	TRBJ2-1	TGTGCTAGTGACGTACCCGGCGGGGGGAGCTCCTACAATGAGCAGTTCTTC	CASDVPGGGSSYNEQFF
TRBV19	TRBD1	NA	TRBJ1-1	TGTGCCAGTAGTATTACAGGGGGCACTGAAGCTTTCTTT	CASSITGGTEAFF
TRBV5-5	NA	NA	TRBJ2-3	TGTGCCAGCAGCCAGGGACTGCAAGGTACAGATACGCAGTATTTT	CASSQGLQGTDTQYF
TRBV29-1	NA	NA	TRBJ1-1	TGCAGCGTTTTCGGGGTCATGAACACTGAAGCTTTCTTT	CSVFGVMNTEAFF
TRBV19	TRBD1	NA	TRBJ1-1	TGTGCCAGTAGGGGAACAGGGGGCACTGAAGCTTTCTTT	CASRGTGGTEAFF
TRBV5-1	TRBD2	once	TRBJ2-5	TGCGCCAGCAGCTTGTCGGGGACTAGCGGAAAAGAGACCCAGTACTTC	CASSLSGTSGKETQYF
TRBV19	NA	NA	TRBJ2-3	TGTGCCAGTAGTATTTTCGGAGATACGCAGTATTTT	CASSIFGDTQYF
TRBV9	TRBD2	NA	TRBJ2-7	TGTGCCAGCAGCTTAGCGGGGGACGTCTACGAGCAGTACTTC	CASSLAGDVYEQYF
TRBV23-1	NA	NA	TRBJ1-2	TGCGCCAGCAGTCAATGGCAGGGGTTCTATGGCTACACCTTC	CASSQWQGFYGYTF
TRBV7-8	NA	NA	TRBJ1-2	TGTGCCAGCAGCTTAGCGTCGGGGAAGGGCTATGGCTACACCTTC	CASSLASGKGYGYTF
TRBV15	NA	NA	TRBJ1-2	TGTGCCACCAGCAGAGTACAGGATCACTATGGCTACACCTTC	CATSRVQDHYGYTF
TRBV5-1	NA	NA	TRBJ2-5	TGCGCCAGTAGGGAGCAACAAGAGACCCAGTACTTC	CASREQQETQYF
TRBV2	NA	NA	TRBJ2-2	TGTGCCAGGACGAAGGGGTCCCTCAACACCGGGGAGCTGTTTTTT	CARTKGSLNTGELFF
TRBV6-1	NA	NA	TRBJ1-2	TGTGCCAGCAGTGAAACGGAGGGGCATGGCTACACCTTC	CASSETEGHGYTF
TRBV3-1/TRBV3-2	NA	NA	TRBJ1-6	TGTGCCAGCAGCCAAGGAACAGGGCCCTCCTATAATTCACCCCTCCACTTT	CASSQGTGPSYNSPLHF
TRBV18	NA	NA	TRBJ1-1	TGTGCCAGCTCACCATTCAAACAGGGATGGAACACTGAAGCTTTCTTT	CASSPFKQGWNTEAFF
TRBV10-3	NA	NA	TRBJ1-1	TGTGCCATCAGCGGAGGGGAGGACACTGAAGCTTTCTTT	CAISGGEDTEAFF
TRBV3-1/TRBV3-2	TRBD2	NA	TRBJ2-1	TGTGCCAGCAGCCAAGTAGGACGGGGGGTCTATGAGCAGTTCTTC	CASSQVGRGVYEQFF
TRBV7-6	NA	NA	TRBJ1-5	TGTGCCAGCAGTTCGCAGGTTAATAGCAATCAGCCCCAGCATTTT	CASSSQVNSNQPQHF
TRBV5-1	TRBD1	NA	TRBJ1-1	TGCGCCAGCAGCTTGCTGGCAGGGGGCTTCTCGGTTACTGAAGCTTTCTTT	CASSLLAGGFSVTEAFF
TRBV4-2	NA	NA	TRBJ2-5	TGTGCCAGCAGCCAAGATCGTCAGGGATTGGAGACCCAGTACTTC	CASSQDRQGLETQYF
TRBV19	NA	NA	TRBJ1-2	TGTGCCAGCTGGAGGAGAAACTATGGCTACACCTTC	CASWRRNYGYTF
TRBV10-3	TRBD1	NA	TRBJ2-6	TGTGCCATCAGTCGACAGGGGACTGGGGCCAACGTCCTGACTTTC	CAISRQGTGANVLTF
TRBV5-1	NA	NA	TRBJ2-5	TGCGCCAGCAGTCTCACCCTGGACACCCCAGAGACCCAGTACTTC	CASSLTLDTPETQYF
TRBV18	TRBD1	NA	TRBJ1-1	TGTGCCAGCTCACTTCAGGGGGCTGAAGCTTTCTTT	CASSLQGAEAFF
TRBV5-1	NA	once	TRBJ1-4	TGCGCCAGCAGCTTGGAGGGAGGGGCGTGGGAAAAACTGTTTTTT	CASSLEGGAWEKLFF
TRBV5-1	NA	few	TRBJ2-7	TGCGCCAGCAGCTTGGGCAGGGACGAGCAGTACTTC	CASSLGRDEQYF
TRBV30	TRBD1	NA	TRBJ1-5	TGTGCCTGGAGTCCTGGACAGGCCAATCAGCCCCAGCATTTT	CAWSPGQANQPQHF
TRBV10-1	NA	few	TRBJ2-2	TGCGCCAGCAGTCTACTAGTTCCCGGGGAGCTGTTTTTT	CASSLLVPGELFF
TRBV7-3	NA	NA	TRBJ1-4	TGTGCCAGCAGATTAACCATTCCGAGAACTAATGAAAAACTGTTTTTT	CASRLTIPRTNEKLFF